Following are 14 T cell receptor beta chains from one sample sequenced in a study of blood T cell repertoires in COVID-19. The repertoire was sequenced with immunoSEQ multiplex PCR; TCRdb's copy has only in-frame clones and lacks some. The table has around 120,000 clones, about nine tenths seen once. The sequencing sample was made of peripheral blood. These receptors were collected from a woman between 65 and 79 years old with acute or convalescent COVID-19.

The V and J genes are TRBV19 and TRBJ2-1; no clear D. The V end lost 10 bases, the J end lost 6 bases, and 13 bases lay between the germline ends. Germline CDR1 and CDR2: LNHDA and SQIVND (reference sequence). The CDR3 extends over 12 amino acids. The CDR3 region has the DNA TGTGCCACCCAACCTGGCGGCAATGAGCAGTTCTTC. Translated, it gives CATQPGGNEQFF.

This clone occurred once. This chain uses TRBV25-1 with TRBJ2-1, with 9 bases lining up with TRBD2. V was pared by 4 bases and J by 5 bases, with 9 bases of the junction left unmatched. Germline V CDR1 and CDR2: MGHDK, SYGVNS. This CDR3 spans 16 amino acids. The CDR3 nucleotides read TGTGCCAGCAGTGGGCTGGAGACTAGCGGCCACAATGAGCAGTTCTTC. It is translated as CASSGLETSGHNEQFF.

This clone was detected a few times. CDR3 loop: CASSPGSGGSGQPQHF. The CDR3 region has the DNA TGCGCCAGCAGCCCCGGTTCGGGGGGTTCGGGACAGCCCCAGCATTTT. The V call is TRBV5-1, the J call TRBJ1-5; D is perhaps TRBD1 (5 bases). The V gene lost 4 bases and the J gene lost 7 bases, with 21 bases spanning the gap. CDR3 length: 16 amino acids. Germline V gene lookup returns CDR1 SGHRS and CDR2 YFSETQ.

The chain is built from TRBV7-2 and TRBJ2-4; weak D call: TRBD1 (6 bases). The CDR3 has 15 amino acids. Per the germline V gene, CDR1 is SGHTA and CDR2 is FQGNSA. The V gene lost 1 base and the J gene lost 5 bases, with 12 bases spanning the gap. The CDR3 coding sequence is TGTGCCAGCAGCTTAGGCCCCGGACAGCAAAACATTCAGTACTTC. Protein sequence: CASSLGPGQQNIQYF.

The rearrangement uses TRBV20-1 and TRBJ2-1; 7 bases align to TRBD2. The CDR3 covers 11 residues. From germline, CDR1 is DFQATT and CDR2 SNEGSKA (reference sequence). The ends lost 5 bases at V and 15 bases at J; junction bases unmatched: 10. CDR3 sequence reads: CSALGRGDGFF. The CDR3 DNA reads TGCAGTGCTCTCGGTCGGGGGGACGGGTTCTTC.

The CDR3 loop reads CASSKEDRLYGYTF. CDR3 coding DNA: TGTGCCAGCAGCAAGGAGGACAGGCTTTATGGCTACACCTTC. The J gene is TRBJ1-2, the V gene TRBV7-6; 7 bases match TRBD1. V was clipped by 5 bases and J by 5 bases; unmatched bases: 8. Germline assignment: CDR1 SGHVS and CDR2 FNYEAQ. The CDR3 extends over 14 amino acids.

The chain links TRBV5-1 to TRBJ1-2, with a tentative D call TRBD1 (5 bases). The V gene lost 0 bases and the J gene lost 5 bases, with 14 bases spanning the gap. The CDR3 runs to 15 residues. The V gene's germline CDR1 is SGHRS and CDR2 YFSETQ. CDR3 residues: CASSLEGVDTYGYTF. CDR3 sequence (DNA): TGCGCCAGCAGCTTGGAAGGGGTCGACACATATGGCTACACCTTC.

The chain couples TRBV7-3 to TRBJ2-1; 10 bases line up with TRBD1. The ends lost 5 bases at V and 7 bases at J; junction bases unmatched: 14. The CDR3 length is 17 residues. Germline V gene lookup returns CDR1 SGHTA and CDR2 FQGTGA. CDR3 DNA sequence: TGTGCCAGCAGCGAATCCCCCCCGGGACAGGGGAGTAATGAGCAGTTCTTC. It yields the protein CASSESPPGQGSNEQFF.

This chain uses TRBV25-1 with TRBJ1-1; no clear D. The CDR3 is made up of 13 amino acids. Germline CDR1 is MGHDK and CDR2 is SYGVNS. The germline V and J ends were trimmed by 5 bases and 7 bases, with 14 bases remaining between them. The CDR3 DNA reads TGTGCCAGCAGTCGGCGGGCAAATAATGAAGCTTTCTTT. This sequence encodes CASSRRANNEAFF.

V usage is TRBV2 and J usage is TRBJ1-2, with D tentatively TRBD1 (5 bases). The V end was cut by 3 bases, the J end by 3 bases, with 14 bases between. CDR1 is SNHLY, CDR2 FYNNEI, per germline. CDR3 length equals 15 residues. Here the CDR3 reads CASSDTQEGDYGYTF. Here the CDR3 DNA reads TGTGCCAGCAGTGATACGCAGGAAGGGGACTATGGCTACACCTTC.

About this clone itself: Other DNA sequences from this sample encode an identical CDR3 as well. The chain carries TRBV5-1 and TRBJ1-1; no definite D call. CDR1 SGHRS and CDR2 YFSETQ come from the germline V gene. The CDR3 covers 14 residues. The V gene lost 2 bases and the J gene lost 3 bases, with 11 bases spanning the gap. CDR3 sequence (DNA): TGCGCCAGCAGCTTACAAGGCGGGGACACTGAAGCTTTCTTT. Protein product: CASSLQGGDTEAFF. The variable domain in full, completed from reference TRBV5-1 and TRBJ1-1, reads KAGVTQTPRYLIKTRGQQVTLSCSPISGHRSVSWYQQTPGQGLQFLFEYFSETQRNKGNFPGRFSGRQFSNSRSEMNVSTLELGDSALYLCASSLQGGDTEAFFGQGTRLTVV.

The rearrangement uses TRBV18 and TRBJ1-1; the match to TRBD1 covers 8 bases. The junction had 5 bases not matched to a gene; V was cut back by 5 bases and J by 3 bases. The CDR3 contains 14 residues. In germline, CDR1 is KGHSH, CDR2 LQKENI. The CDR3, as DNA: TGTGCCAGCTCAGTACAGGGGGAGTACACTGAAGCTTTCTTT. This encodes CASSVQGEYTEAFF.

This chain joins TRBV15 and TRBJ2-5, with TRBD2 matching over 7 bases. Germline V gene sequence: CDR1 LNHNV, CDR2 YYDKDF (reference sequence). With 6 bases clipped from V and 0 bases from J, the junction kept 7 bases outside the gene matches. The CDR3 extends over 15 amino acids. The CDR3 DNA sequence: TGTGCCACCAGTCGCGCGGCGGGGGACCAAGAGACCCAGTACTTC. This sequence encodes CATSRAAGDQETQYF. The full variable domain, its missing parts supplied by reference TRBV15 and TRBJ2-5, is DAMVIQNPRYQVTQFGKPVTLSCSQTLNHNVMYWYQQKSSQAPKLLFHYYDKDFNNEADTPDNFQSRRPNTSFCFLDIRSPGLGDTAMYLCATSRAAGDQETQYFGPGTRLLVL.

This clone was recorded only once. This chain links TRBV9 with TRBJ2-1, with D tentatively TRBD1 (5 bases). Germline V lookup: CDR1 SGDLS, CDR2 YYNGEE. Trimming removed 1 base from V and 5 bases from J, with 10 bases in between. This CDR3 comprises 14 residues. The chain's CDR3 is CASSVTSRDNEQFF. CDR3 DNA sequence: TGTGCCAGCAGCGTAACTTCCAGGGACAATGAGCAGTTCTTC.